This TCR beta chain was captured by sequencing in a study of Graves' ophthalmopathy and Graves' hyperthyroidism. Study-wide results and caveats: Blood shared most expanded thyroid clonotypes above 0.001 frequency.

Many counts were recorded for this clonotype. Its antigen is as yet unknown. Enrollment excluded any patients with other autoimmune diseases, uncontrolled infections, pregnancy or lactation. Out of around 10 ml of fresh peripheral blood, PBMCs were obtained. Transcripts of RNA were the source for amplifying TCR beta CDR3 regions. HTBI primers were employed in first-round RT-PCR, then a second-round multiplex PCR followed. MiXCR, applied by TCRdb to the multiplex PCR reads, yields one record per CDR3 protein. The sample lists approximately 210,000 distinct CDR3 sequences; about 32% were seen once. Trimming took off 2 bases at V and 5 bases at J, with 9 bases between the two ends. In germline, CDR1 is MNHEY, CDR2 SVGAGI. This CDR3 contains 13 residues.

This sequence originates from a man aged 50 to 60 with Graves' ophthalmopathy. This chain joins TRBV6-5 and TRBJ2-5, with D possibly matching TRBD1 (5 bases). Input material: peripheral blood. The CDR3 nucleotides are TGTGCCAGCAGTTACAGGGGCCCCGAGACCCAGTACTTC. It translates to CASSYRGPETQYF.